The sequence of this T cell receptor beta chain was determined in a study of monozygotic twins with inflammatory bowel disease. Study-level points and caveats: For IBD, no single strong associated signal or clonotype was supported. IBD patients share fewer clonotypes with other people than healthy twins do, especially with disease activity. Researchers reported no repertoire similarity difference between concordant and discordant twins, possibly from limited power.

On this clonotype: Its target is unknown.

Following a re-call of the 5' RACE reads, TCRdb has one entry per CDR3 protein and lacks DNA. This sample lists about 160,000 distinct CDR3 sequences; its ten largest clones have roughly 3%. This CDR3 contains 14 residues. Per germline, CDR1 MGHRA and CDR2 YSYEKL. The genes are TRBV4-1 and TRBJ2-1. This receptor was taken from a human donor with ulcerative colitis or Crohn's disease, or a healthy co-twin of an affected twin (not recorded which). Sequenced input: blood. The CDR3 reads CASSREPTYNEQFF.